This T cell receptor (beta chain) was found in a study of regulatory T cells in long-lasting Graves disease. This clonotype was observed a handful of times. What it binds is not known. As for time point: persistent/refractory GD, antithyroid drugs over 5 years with positive TRAb. From RNA extracted from PBMCs, the TCR library was made. Study-wide results and caveats: Less diverse TCR repertoires were seen in persistent Graves' patients than in newly diagnosed ones.

Library construction for TCR beta used iRepertoire HTBI primers and Arm-PCR of CDR3 regions. TCRdb reprocessed the multiplex PCR reads via MiXCR and lists one record per CDR3 protein. The table shows 400,000 to 600,000 distinct CDR3 sequences, with roughly 21% occurring only once. This TCR was recovered from a female donor with Graves disease. Here the sequenced sample was peripheral blood mononuclear cells (PBMCs), taken when the disease was refractory, from a patient treated with antithyroid drugs.

CDR3 amino acids: CASSTTYNQPQHF. The CDR3 DNA is TGTGCCAGTAGTACCACCTATAATCAGCCCCAGCATTTT. The gene calls are TRBV19 and TRBJ1-5; no clear D gene. V was pared by 4 bases and J by 4 bases, with 8 bases between. This CDR3 spans 13 amino acids. Germline V gene sequence: CDR1 LNHDA, CDR2 SQIVND (reference sequence).